This is a list of T cell receptor beta chains from one sample in a study of blood T cell repertoires in COVID-19. Clones were sequenced by immunoSEQ multiplex PCR, and TCRdb holds only the in-frame ones, with some missing. The table shows roughly 78,000 clones, with approximately 89% occurring only once. The specimen was peripheral blood. Every receptor here comes from a woman in her fifties or sixties with acute or convalescent COVID-19. CDR3s include the opening cysteine and the closing phenylalanine or tryptophan. D genes are given only for firm matches. Size tells how often a clone was seen (once, few, many) or the class of an expanded clone, and some rows leave it out.

j_gene,v_gene,abundance,d_gene,CDR3aa,CDR3nt
TRBJ2-3,TRBV5-1,-,TRBD2,CASNLGTSGGATDTQYF,TGCGCCAGCAACTTAGGGACTAGCGGGGGGGCTACAGATACGCAGTATTTT
TRBJ1-1,TRBV7-2,-,-,CASSLVRTPAFF,TGTGCCAGCAGCTTAGTGAGGACACCGGCTTTCTTT
TRBJ2-7,TRBV2,-,-,CASVSGGLEQYF,TGTGCCAGCGTATCTGGAGGCCTAGAGCAGTACTTC
TRBJ1-2,TRBV10-3,-,TRBD1,CAIRGQVGDYGYTF,TGTGCCATCAGGGGACAGGTGGGGGACTATGGCTACACCTTC
TRBJ2-4,TRBV9,-,-,CASSVAGLAKNIQYF,TGTGCCAGCAGCGTAGCAGGCCTAGCCAAAAACATTCAGTACTTC
TRBJ1-1,TRBV4-1,-,TRBD1,CASSQDWPDRGNTEAFF,TGCGCCAGCAGCCAAGATTGGCCGGACAGGGGAAACACTGAAGCTTTCTTT
TRBJ1-1,TRBV3-1/TRBV3-2,-,TRBD1,CASSPVPGQFNTEAFF,TGTGCCAGCAGCCCTGTCCCGGGACAGTTTAACACTGAAGCTTTCTTT
TRBJ2-3,TRBV10-3,-,TRBD2,CAISDSQRDDTQYF,TGTGCCATCAGTGATTCCCAGCGGGATGATACGCAGTATTTT
TRBJ1-3,TRBV30,-,-,CAWTSSGNTIYF,TGTGCCTGGACTTCCTCTGGAAACACCATATATTTT
TRBJ2-1,TRBV7-8,-,TRBD2,CASKRDGGSYNEQFF,TGTGCCAGCAAGCGGGACGGGGGCTCCTACAATGAGCAGTTCTTC
TRBJ2-5,TRBV7-2,-,TRBD2,CASNSWEGSGETQYF,TGTGCCAGCAACTCCTGGGAGGGCTCGGGGGAGACCCAGTACTTC
TRBJ2-5,TRBV7-2,-,TRBD2,CASSLVAGGQETQYF,TGTGCCAGCAGCTTAGTGGCGGGGGGGCAAGAGACCCAGTACTTC
TRBJ1-5,TRBV4-3,-,TRBD1,CASSLRQGGNQPQHF,TGCGCCAGCAGTCTGAGACAGGGGGGAAATCAGCCCCAGCATTTT
TRBJ2-7,TRBV3-1/TRBV3-2,-,TRBD2,CASSQDPTSGRAVYF,TGTGCCAGCAGCCAAGATCCAACTAGCGGGAGGGCGGTGTACTTC
TRBJ1-6,TRBV28,-,TRBD1,CASSLWGTGVGLNSPLHF,TGTGCCAGCAGTTTATGGGGGACAGGGGTGGGTCTGAATTCACCCCTCCACTTT
TRBJ2-3,TRBV6-2/TRBV6-3,-,-,CASSYGGKDTQYF,TGTGCCAGCAGTTACGGAGGGAAAGATACGCAGTATTTT
TRBJ1-5,TRBV28,-,TRBD1,CASSLSPPRTGDHNQPQHF,TGTGCCAGCAGTTTGTCCCCCCCGAGGACAGGGGATCACAATCAGCCCCAGCATTTT
TRBJ2-1,TRBV6-5,once,TRBD2,CASRDLAGEQFF,TGTGCCAGCAGAGACCTAGCGGGAGAGCAGTTCTTC
TRBJ1-5,TRBV28,-,TRBD1,CVSSTRRGRSQPQHF,TGTGTCAGCAGTACCCGAAGGGGGCGAAGTCAGCCCCAGCATTTT
TRBJ1-2,TRBV2,few,-,CASQGTVNRAAGGYTF,TGTGCCAGCCAAGGGACGGTGAACAGGGCGGCTGGTGGCTACACCTTC
TRBJ1-5,TRBV6-5,-,-,CASRAQTVGNQPQHF,TGTGCCAGCAGGGCCCAAACAGTGGGCAATCAGCCCCAGCATTTT
TRBJ2-7,TRBV6-5,-,TRBD1,CASSYERGRKEQYF,TGTGCCAGCAGTTACGAGAGGGGGCGCAAGGAGCAGTACTTC
TRBJ2-6,TRBV7-2,-,TRBD2,CASSLSGGPSGANVLTF,TGTGCCAGCAGCTTATCGGGAGGGCCTAGCGGGGCCAACGTCCTGACTTTC
TRBJ2-7,TRBV27,-,-,CASKLAGKAYEQYF,TGTGCCAGTAAACTAGCAGGAAAAGCCTACGAGCAGTACTTC
TRBJ2-7,TRBV5-4,-,-,CASSSRANEQYF,TGTGCCAGCAGCTCCAGGGCGAACGAGCAGTACTTC
TRBJ2-1,TRBV13,-,TRBD2,CASSRLLAGGSYNEQFF,TGTGCCAGCAGTCGTCTCCTAGCGGGGGGGAGTTACAATGAGCAGTTCTTC
TRBJ2-7,TRBV4-1,few,TRBD2,CASSQSPRGGREDEQYF,TGCGCCAGCAGCCAATCCCCGCGGGGCGGGAGGGAGGACGAGCAGTACTTC
TRBJ1-3,TRBV6-5,few,TRBD1,CASRTDRALGNTIYF,TGTGCCAGCAGAACGGACAGGGCGCTTGGAAACACCATATATTTT
TRBJ2-1,TRBV7-2,-,TRBD2,CASSLSSSGLYNEQFF,TGTGCCAGCAGCCTCAGTTCTAGCGGCCTATACAATGAGCAGTTCTTC
TRBJ1-1,TRBV27,few,-,CASSFGPRDGAFF,TGTGCCAGCAGTTTCGGACCTCGGGATGGAGCTTTCTTT
TRBJ1-5,TRBV18,-,TRBD1,CASSPDRASLTGPQHF,TGTGCCAGCTCACCGGACAGGGCGTCCCTCACCGGGCCCCAGCATTTT
TRBJ2-2,TRBV19,-,TRBD2,CACSGVNTGELFF,TGTGCCTGTAGCGGGGTCAACACCGGGGAGCTGTTTTTT